These 15 T cell receptor beta chains were sequenced from one sample in a study of OX40 agonist ivuxolimab in advanced cancers. Here immunoSEQ multiplex PCR was the method, and the copy in TCRdb shows in-frame clones only, minus some. The sample comprises around 35,000 clones, about 85% of which are singletons, and 2% to 3% rests with the top ten. This specimen was CD4+ or CD8+ T cells sorted from blood, taken in a trial of the OX40 agonist ivuxolimab. The receptors derive from an adult with an advanced solid tumor such as melanoma, head and neck, liver or kidney cancer.

The chain joins TRBV18 to TRBJ1-5; tentative D call: TRBD1 (5 bases). Trimming took 0 bases from V and 2 from J, leaving 5 bases between them. This CDR3 is built from 14 residues. From germline, CDR1 is KGHSH and CDR2 LQKENI. CDR3 protein: CASSPPGGNQPQHF. CDR3 bases: TGTGCCAGCTCACCACCAGGGGGCAATCAGCCCCAGCATTTT.

V gene TRBV4-1 combines with J gene TRBJ2-3; 7 bases align to TRBD1. With V trimmed by 1 base and J by 4 bases, 8 bases remained unmatched. The germline V gene has CDR1 MGHRA and CDR2 YSYEKL. The CDR3 spans 16 residues. The CDR3 reads CASSQGNRGDPDTQYF. The CDR3 region has the DNA TGCGCCAGCAGCCAAGGAAACAGGGGAGACCCAGATACGCAGTATTTT.

The rearrangement links TRBV30 to TRBJ1-2; D perhaps matches TRBD1 (6 bases). Deletions cut 3 bases from V and 1 base from J, with 12 bases between. CDR3 length: 14 residues. CDR1 is GTSNPN and CDR2 is SVGIG in the germline V gene (reference sequence). The CDR3, as DNA: TGTGCCTGGAGGGATAGGACAGTTAACTATGGCTACACCTTC. Encoded protein: CAWRDRTVNYGYTF.

This chain links TRBV11-2 with TRBJ1-3; D not certain. V lost 5 bases and J lost 1, with 15 bases in between. Germline values: CDR1 SGHAT, CDR2 FQNNGV. There are 16 residues in the CDR3. CDR3 DNA sequence: TGTGCCAGCAGCCGCATCGGGGTCTTGTCTGGAAACACCATATATTTT. It is translated as CASSRIGVLSGNTIYF.

The CDR3 sequence is CASSTPEGGRNEQFF. The DNA for the CDR3 is TGTGCCAGCAGCACACCGGAGGGGGGGCGGAATGAGCAGTTCTTC. The chain recombines TRBV9 with TRBJ2-1; D possibly corresponds to TRBD2 (7 bases). Germline loops: CDR1 SGDLS, CDR2 YYNGEE. CDR3 length equals 15 residues. The V end lost 4 bases, the J end lost 7 bases, and 18 bases lay between the germline ends.

The V call is TRBV6-6, the J call TRBJ1-1; no clear D. The germline V gene encodes CDR1 MNHNY and CDR2 SVGAGI (reference sequence). Trimming removed 2 bases at V and 6 bases at J, with 10 bases between. The CDR3 is 13 amino acids. CDR3 in DNA: TGTGCCAGCAGTTACGGCGACCTCCCTGAAGCTTTCTTT. The encoded protein is CASSYGDLPEAFF.

This clone has more than one count but fewer than ten. V usage is TRBV12-5 and J usage is TRBJ2-3, with 7 bases that match TRBD2. The ends lost 6 bases at V and 2 bases at J; junction bases unmatched: 14. The CDR3 sequence is 17 residues long. CDR1 is LGHNT and CDR2 is FRNRAP in the germline V gene. This CDR3 reads CASGPGRGIRDTDTQYF. CDR3 DNA sequence: TGTGCTAGTGGCCCAGGGCGGGGGATCCGGGACACAGATACGCAGTATTTT.

The genes are TRBV4-2 and TRBJ2-2; 11 bases are shared with TRBD2. V lost 0 bases, J lost 0 bases, and 3 bases stayed unmatched. From germline, CDR1 is LGHNA and CDR2 YNFKEQ. The CDR3 is made up of 18 amino acids. The CDR3 is CASSQDRLAGTNTGELFF. Here the CDR3 DNA reads TGTGCCAGCAGCCAAGACCGACTAGCGGGGACGAACACCGGGGAGCTGTTTTTT.

This clone was seen a handful of times. The chain couples TRBV7-9 to TRBJ2-7, with D unresolved. The CDR3 runs to 12 residues. V was trimmed by 5 bases and J by 5 bases, leaving 10 bases between them. CDR1 is SEHNR and CDR2 is FQNEAQ in the germline V gene (reference sequence). The CDR3 coding sequence is TGTGCCAGCAGCGTGACTGTCAACGAGCAGTACTTC. Its translation: CASSVTVNEQYF.

The chain uses TRBV4-2 and TRBJ2-7; 11 positions agree with TRBD1. Germline V CDR1 and CDR2: LGHNA, YNFKEQ. Trimming took 4 bases from V and 2 from J; bases not matched to a gene: 1. The CDR3 is 14 residues long. In DNA form, the CDR3 reads TGTGCCAGCAGCCCGGACAGGGGGCCCTACGAGCAGTACTTC. Its protein product is CASSPDRGPYEQYF.

The V gene is TRBV7-9, the J gene TRBJ2-7; TRBD2 might be the D (5 bases). The CDR3 is 16 amino acids. Deletions cut 5 bases from V and 0 bases from J, with 17 bases between. Looked up from germline, CDR1 is SEHNR and CDR2 is FQNEAQ (reference sequence). The chain's CDR3 is CASSRGSPLSSYEQYF. The DNA for the CDR3 is TGTGCCAGCAGCCGCGGGTCTCCACTGAGCTCCTACGAGCAGTACTTC.

The chain combines TRBV9 with TRBJ2-5; D not resolved. Germline loops: CDR1 SGDLS, CDR2 YYNGEE. The CDR3 consists of 14 residues. V was clipped by 4 bases and J by 5 bases, with 15 bases between them. The CDR3 DNA reads as TGTGCCAGCAGCCAAAGGTTGGGCGGCGAGACCCAGTACTTC. It yields the protein CASSQRLGGETQYF.

This rearrangement joins TRBV19 to TRBJ2-5; 10 nucleotides line up with TRBD2. The J call may be wrong; the DNA end is better matched by TRBJ2-7. The CDR3 totals 15 residues. CDR1 and CDR2 from the germline V gene are LNHDA and SQIVND (reference sequence). The CDR3 protein is CASTPSGGPYYEQYF. The CDR3 DNA is TGTGCCAGTACTCCTAGCGGGGGCCCCTACTACGAGCAGTACTTC.

This clone was counted once. The chain uses TRBV5-5 and TRBJ1-5; TRBD1 agrees at 8 bases. V shed 5 bases, J shed 9 bases, and the junction held 7 bases outside the gene matches. Germline-derived CDR1 and CDR2 are SGHKS and YYEKEE (reference sequence). The CDR3 extends over 13 amino acids. The DNA for the CDR3 is TGTGCCAGCAGTCAGACAGGGGATCTGCCCCAGCATTTT. The encoded protein is CASSQTGDLPQHF.

The chain recombines TRBV28 with TRBJ1-1; 9 bases match TRBD1. Per germline, CDR1 MDHEN and CDR2 SYDVKM. The CDR3 is 13 residues long. J was trimmed by 4 bases and V by 6 bases; bases with no gene match: 3. The CDR3 here is CASRGTGSTEAFF. DNA of the CDR3: TGTGCCAGCAGAGGGACAGGGAGCACTGAAGCTTTCTTT.